This TCR beta chain was sequenced in a study of early T cells in non-severe SARS-CoV-2 infection. Study context: Bulk RNA from unsorted whole blood was sequenced; chains were unpaired. Broader study findings: Matching with VDJdb favored anti-spike CD8 responses (missing private and CD4 specificities).

CDR1 is SGHDN and CDR2 is FVKESK in the germline V gene. The CDR3 contains 13 residues. V was pared by 4 bases and J by 6 bases, with 7 bases between. This clonotype was recorded many times. The antigen is undetermined. Individual cDNA molecules were tagged with unique molecular identifiers. TCRdb recomputed calls from the 5' RACE reads with MiXCR, one row per CDR3 protein. The sample has tens of thousands of distinct CDR3 sequences; more than 4.5% are singletons. The sequencing input was whole blood. The rearrangement links TRBV14 to TRBJ1-6; D gene ambiguous. The clonotype originates from an adult who was a healthcare worker with PCR-confirmed SARS-CoV-2 infection or an uninfected control (not recorded which). The CDR3 DNA follows: TGTGCCAGCAGCCGGGTCCTTAATTCACCCCTCCACTTT. This sequence encodes CASSRVLNSPLHF.